The 30 T cell receptor beta chains below all came from one sample that was sequenced in a study of T cell responses to AZD1222 COVID-19 vaccine. Clones were sequenced by immunoSEQ multiplex PCR, and TCRdb holds only the in-frame ones, with some missing. The sample has about 110,000 clones, approximately 90% seen once. The starting material was peripheral blood, obtained on day 0 of AZD1222 vaccination. The receptors come from an adult in good health.

This clone came up once. The genes are TRBV7-8 and TRBJ2-2; maybe TRBD2 (7 bases). The CDR3 contains 16 residues. Germline V gene sequence: CDR1 SGHVS, CDR2 FQNEAQ. Trimming took 5 bases from V and 5 from J, leaving 18 bases between them. The chain's CDR3 is CASSPTRGGRTGELFF. The CDR3 nucleotides read TGTGCCAGCAGCCCCACTAGGGGGGGGAGGACCGGGGAGCTGTTTTTT.

Worth noting for this clone: The same CDR3 also results from other DNA sequences found in this sample. The chain carries TRBV6-5 and TRBJ2-6; the D is unclear. Trimming shortened V by 0 bases and J by 0 bases, and 0 bases separated the two germline ends. The germline V gene encodes CDR1 MNHEY and CDR2 SVGAGI. The length of the CDR3 is 14 residues. The CDR3 protein is CASSYSSGANVLTF. The CDR3 DNA reads TGTGCCAGCAGTTACTCCTCTGGGGCCAACGTCCTGACTTTC.

CDR3 amino acids: CASSIRRSDNYGYTF. CDR3 DNA sequence: TGTGCCAGTAGTATCCGCCGGTCGGATAACTATGGCTACACCTTC. The chain is built from TRBV19 and TRBJ1-2; D is unclear. The V gene's germline CDR1 is LNHDA and CDR2 SQIVND (reference sequence). This CDR3 spans 15 amino acids. Trimming removed 3 bases at V and 1 base at J, with 12 bases between.

This chain uses TRBV7-9 with TRBJ2-7; 7 nucleotides match TRBD1. Germline V gene sequence: CDR1 SEHNR, CDR2 FQNEAQ (reference sequence). The V gene end was trimmed by 9 bases and the J gene end by 7 bases; junction bases not matched to a gene: 12. The CDR3 totals 13 residues. CDR3 nucleotides: TGTGCCAGTAGGGACAGCCTGGACGTTGAGCAGTACTTC. Translation: CASRDSLDVEQYF.

V usage is TRBV4-1 and J usage is TRBJ2-1; D gene unclear. The CDR3 totals 12 residues. V was pared by 0 bases and J by 15 bases, with 12 bases between. Germline CDR1 reads MGHRA; CDR2 reads YSYEKL. The CDR3 spells CASSQDTRAPFF. Here the CDR3 DNA reads TGCGCCAGCAGCCAAGATACCCGGGCTCCGTTCTTC.

The CDR3 is CASSLVAASGGYTDTQYF. The CDR3 coding sequence is TGTGCCAGCAGCTTAGTGGCGGCTAGCGGGGGATACACAGATACGCAGTATTTT. The chain carries TRBV11-2 and TRBJ2-3; TRBD2 aligns across 10 bases. From germline, CDR1 is SGHAT and CDR2 FQNNGV. This CDR3 has 18 amino acids. V was pared by 1 base and J by 2 bases, with 9 bases of the junction left unmatched.

This clone was observed a single time. The chain uses TRBV5-5 and TRBJ1-6, with D perhaps matching TRBD1 (6 bases). V dropped 0 bases and J dropped 7 bases, with 11 bases sitting between them. Looked up from germline, CDR1 is SGHKS and CDR2 is YYEKEE (reference sequence). The CDR3 length is 15 residues. The CDR3 DNA reads as TGTGCCAGCAGCTTGGAAGCAGGGGCGAATTCACCCCTCCACTTT. Protein sequence: CASSLEAGANSPLHF.

The genes are TRBV7-9 and TRBJ2-3; 13 positions match TRBD2. The germline V gene encodes CDR1 SEHNR and CDR2 FQNEAQ (reference sequence). V was pared by 5 bases and J by 4 bases, with 9 bases of the junction left unmatched. This CDR3 contains 17 residues. This CDR3 is CASSRRGGLAGADTQYF. The CDR3 bases are TGTGCCAGCAGCCGAAGGGGAGGACTAGCGGGAGCAGATACGCAGTATTTT.

J is TRBJ1-1 and V is TRBV7-9, with D possibly being TRBD1 (5 bases). V lost 4 bases and J lost 1, with 10 bases in between. Per germline, CDR1 SEHNR and CDR2 FQNEAQ (reference sequence). CDR3 length equals 14 residues. CDR3 in amino acids: CASSSRGTNTEAFF. CDR3 sequence (DNA): TGTGCCAGCAGCTCAAGGGGAACGAACACTGAAGCTTTCTTT.

The V and J genes are TRBV27 and TRBJ1-1; D possibly corresponds to TRBD1 (5 bases). V shed 6 bases and J shed 1 base, with 9 bases lying between them. This CDR3 is 13 amino acids long. Germline V CDR1 and CDR2: MNHEY, SMNVEV (reference sequence). The CDR3 DNA sequence: TGTGCCAGCAGGCTAAGGGGGAACACTGAAGCTTTCTTT. It encodes CASRLRGNTEAFF.

The gene calls are TRBV5-1 and TRBJ1-1; the match to TRBD1 covers 11 bases. This CDR3 spans 18 amino acids. Germline CDR1 and CDR2: SGHRS and YFSETQ. V lost 1 base to trimming and J lost 1 base; unmatched junction nucleotides: 9. CDR3 sequence (DNA): TGCGCCAGCAGCTTGCGCCCTGGACAGGGGGCTGGGAACACTGAAGCTTTCTTT. Translated, it gives CASSLRPGQGAGNTEAFF.

The chain uses TRBV15 and TRBJ1-2; D remains unclear. CDR1 is LNHNV, CDR2 YYDKDF, per germline (reference sequence). The CDR3 loop spans 15 amino acids. The V and J ends lost 0 bases and 7 bases respectively, with 15 bases between them. The CDR3 protein is CATSRDVGGGFGYTF. The CDR3 DNA follows: TGTGCCACCAGCAGAGATGTCGGCGGAGGATTTGGCTACACCTTC.

The chain links TRBV2 to TRBJ1-1; D is unclear. Trimming pared 7 bases from V and 0 bases from J, leaving 12 bases between. The CDR3 runs 14 residues. Germline CDR1 and CDR2: SNHLY and FYNNEI. CDR3 sequence reads: CASTADTLNTEAFF. The CDR3 coding sequence is TGTGCCAGCACCGCCGATACACTGAACACTGAAGCTTTCTTT.

The chain carries TRBV5-1 and TRBJ2-2; the D call may be TRBD1 or TRBD2 (5 bases each). Germline CDR1 is SGHRS and CDR2 is YFSETQ. CDR3 size: 16 residues. Trimming cost V 0 bases and J 2 bases, with 11 bases left between them. CDR3 bases: TGCGCCAGCAGCTTGGCTGGGACGATAAACACCGGGGAGCTGTTTTTT. It specifies CASSLAGTINTGELFF.

This chain links TRBV6-5 with TRBJ2-2; no clear D gene. V lost 0 bases, J lost 8 bases, and 4 bases lay in between. This CDR3 is 12 amino acids long. Germline lookup yields CDR1 MNHEY and CDR2 SVGAGI. CDR3 amino acids: CASSYSAGELFF. The CDR3 bases are TGTGCCAGCAGTTACTCGGCGGGGGAGCTGTTTTTT.

The V call is TRBV18, the J call TRBJ1-1, with D perhaps matching TRBD1 (6 bases). Per the germline V gene, CDR1 is KGHSH and CDR2 is LQKENI. Trimming pared 6 bases from V and 7 bases from J, leaving 18 bases between. The CDR3 totals 14 residues. CDR3 coding DNA: TGTGCCAGCTCCCCCCCGAACAGGGATGGTGAAGCTTTCTTT. Protein: CASSPPNRDGEAFF.

The DNA for the CDR3 is TGTGCCAGCAGTTTACAGGGGGCGGCCGGCTACACCTTC. This codes for CASSLQGAAGYTF. This chain links TRBV6-5 with TRBJ1-2, with 9 bases matching TRBD1. The CDR3 spans 13 residues. CDR1 and CDR2 (germline): MNHEY, SVGAGI. Trimming removed 4 bases from V and 8 bases from J; junction bases left unmatched: 5.

The chain joins TRBV5-1 to TRBJ1-5; D possibly corresponds to TRBD1 (6 bases). V lost 4 bases and J 5 bases, leaving 13 bases between the germline ends. The germline gives CDR1 SGHRS, CDR2 YFSETQ. The CDR3 runs 14 residues. In DNA form, the CDR3 reads TGCGCCAGCAGCGCAGACAACAGGGATCAGCCCCAGCATTTT. As protein: CASSADNRDQPQHF.

CDR3 in DNA: TGTGCCAGCAGCCGGAACCCCCTACGGAAGAACACTGAAGCTTTCTTT. It translates to CASSRNPLRKNTEAFF. This rearrangement joins TRBV3-1 (or the pseudogene TRBV3-2) to TRBJ1-1; D is ambiguous. Germline assignment: CDR1 LGHDT and CDR2 YNNKEL (reference sequence). V was clipped by 4 bases and J by 1 base, with 16 bases between them. The CDR3 runs 16 residues.

This clone showed up just a few times. This chain uses TRBV6-5 with TRBJ2-5, with 7 bases aligning to TRBD1. V lost 6 bases to trimming and J lost 1 base; unmatched junction nucleotides: 2. The CDR3 spans 13 residues. The germline V gene encodes CDR1 MNHEY and CDR2 SVGAGI. CDR3 bases: TGTGCCAGCAGACGGACAGGCCAAGAGACCCAGTACTTC. Translating it yields CASRRTGQETQYF.

The genes are TRBV7-8 and TRBJ1-1; perhaps TRBD1 as D (6 bases). The germline V gene encodes CDR1 SGHVS and CDR2 FQNEAQ. The CDR3 covers 15 residues. V was pared by 4 bases and J by 1 base, with 13 bases between. Here the CDR3 DNA reads TGTGCCAGCAGCTACAGGGTTTTGGCGAACACTGAAGCTTTCTTT. This sequence encodes CASSYRVLANTEAFF. The full variable domain, rest sourced from reference TRBV7-8 and TRBJ1-1, is GAGVSQSPRYKVAKRGQDVALRCDPISGHVSLFWYQQALGQGPEFLTYFQNEAQLDKSGLPSDRFFAERPEGSVSTLKIQRTQQEDSAVYLCASSYRVLANTEAFFGQGTRLTVV.

The chain couples TRBV6-6 to TRBJ1-6; 7 bases agree with TRBD1. Germline V lookup: CDR1 MNHNY, CDR2 SVGAGI (reference sequence). CDR3 size: 16 residues. The V segment lost 7 bases and the J segment 0 bases; nucleotides outside the gene matches: 6. The CDR3 is CASIPGGSSYNSPLHF. The CDR3 coding sequence is TGTGCCAGCATCCCAGGGGGGAGCTCCTATAATTCACCCCTCCACTTT.

This chain joins TRBV12-1 and TRBJ1-6; the table's D call, TRBD1, has no DNA check behind it. TRBV12-1 is termed a pseudogene. The CDR3 is 13 residues long. The CDR3 nucleotides are TGTGCCAGCCGGGACAGAAATAATTCACCCCTCCACTTT. This encodes CASRDRNNSPLHF.

The rearrangement links TRBV19 to TRBJ1-2, with D maybe TRBD1 (5 bases). The V gene lost 3 bases and the J gene lost 4 bases, with 12 bases spanning the gap. Per the germline V gene, CDR1 is LNHDA and CDR2 is SQIVND (reference sequence). The CDR3 loop spans 14 amino acids. CDR3 sequence: CASSIARALYGYTF. The CDR3 nucleotides are TGTGCCAGTAGTATCGCCAGGGCACTCTATGGCTACACCTTC.

The chain couples TRBV2 to TRBJ1-6; a weak D match, TRBD1 (5 bases). CDR1 SNHLY and CDR2 FYNNEI come from the germline V gene. Trimming removed 3 bases from V and 8 bases from J, with 8 bases in between. The length of the CDR3 is 13 residues. The CDR3 reads CASSDQGYSPLHF. The CDR3 region has the DNA TGTGCCAGCAGTGACCAGGGTTATTCACCCCTCCACTTT. Using reference TRBV2 and TRBJ1-6 for the parts outside the CDR3, the full variable domain is EPEVTQTPSHQVTQMGQEVILRCVPISNHLYFYWYRQILGQKVEFLVSFYNNEISEKSEIFDDQFSVERPDGSNFTLKIRSTKLEDSAMYFCASSDQGYSPLHFGNGTRLTVT.

The J gene is TRBJ1-1, the V gene TRBV6-6, with D possibly TRBD1 on 6 matching bases. The CDR3 has 13 residues. Germline V gene data show CDR1 as MNHNY and CDR2 as SVGAGI (reference sequence). V was pared by 4 bases and J by 3 bases, with 9 bases between. CDR3 region: CASSFEGDTEAFF. The CDR3 nucleotides are TGTGCCAGCAGTTTTGAGGGGGACACTGAAGCTTTCTTT.

The rearrangement uses TRBV5-1 and TRBJ2-1; D may be TRBD2 (5 bases). The germline V and J ends were trimmed by 5 bases and 6 bases, with 21 bases remaining between them. The CDR3 sequence is 16 residues long. Germline CDR1 and CDR2: SGHRS and YFSETQ. CDR3 sequence: CASSGNPQVGSNEQFF. The DNA of the CDR3 is TGCGCCAGCAGTGGCAATCCCCAGGTTGGGAGCAATGAGCAGTTCTTC.

J is TRBJ2-2 and V is TRBV6-6, with 8 bases lining up with TRBD1. The CDR3 spans 17 residues. J lost 4 bases, V lost 5 bases, and 12 bases had no gene match. Germline CDR1 and CDR2: MNHNY and SVGAGI (reference sequence). This CDR3 reads CASSQRTGTSSTGELFF. For the CDR3, the DNA is TGTGCCAGCAGTCAACGGACAGGGACGTCAAGCACCGGGGAGCTGTTTTTT.

The CDR3 is CASSLGGWNYEQYF. The CDR3 nucleotides read TGTGCCAGCAGCTTAGGCGGGTGGAACTACGAGCAGTACTTC. The chain couples TRBV7-9 to TRBJ2-7; D perhaps matches TRBD2 (5 bases). This CDR3 has 14 residues. CDR1 is SEHNR and CDR2 is FQNEAQ in the germline V gene (reference sequence). Trimming stripped 1 base from V and 3 bases from J, with 10 bases between.

The chain is built from TRBV29-1 and TRBJ2-7; 7 bases map to TRBD2. Germline V gives CDR1 SQVTM, CDR2 ANQGSEA. V gave up 4 bases and J gave up 2 bases; unmatched junction bases: 8. This CDR3 has 14 residues. DNA of the CDR3: TGCAGCGTTGTTCGGGGGGTACTACCCTACGAGCAGTACTTC. Its translation: CSVVRGVLPYEQYF.